This TCR beta chain was captured in a study of preoperative IRX-2 immunotherapy in early breast cancer. Assay: immunoSEQ multiplex PCR; the TCRdb copy retains only in-frame clones and omits some. In the table there are under 3,000 clones, about 75% of which are singletons. Sample treatment: preoperative locoregional IRX-2 cytokine immunotherapy. Preoperative locoregional IRX-2 cytokine immunotherapy was tested in the phase Ib source study. There are 14 residues in the CDR3. Germline CDR1 SGHNT, CDR2 YENEEA. The V end was cut by 3 bases, the J end by 6 bases, with 12 bases between. The sample consisted of tumor tissue, taken before IRX-2 immunotherapy. The clonotype was recovered from a human donor with breast cancer. The V gene is TRBV11-3, the J gene TRBJ1-5; tentative D call: TRBD1 (6 bases). CDR3 region: CASSLRGAGQPQHF. DNA of the CDR3: TGTGCCAGCAGCTTGCGGGGGGCGGGTCAGCCCCAGCATTTT.